This T cell receptor beta chain was identified during a study of OX40 agonist ivuxolimab in advanced cancers. At the level of the whole study: Ivuxolimab was an agonistic, fully human IgG2 monoclonal antibody directed against OX40 (CD134), a costimulatory receptor. The monotherapy dose-escalation portion (N of about 57 patients) of the phase I ivuxolimab trial is reported in the paper. Intravenous ivuxolimab was administered to patients every 2 weeks at six dose levels: 0.01, 0.1, 0.3, 1.5, 3 and 10 mg/kg. Among the 50 to 55 dose-escalation patients, about 19 had hepatocellular carcinoma, roughly 15 melanoma, 9 renal cell carcinoma and 9 head and neck cancer. The dose-escalation cohort was around 84% male with a mean age of around 64 years, ranging from roughly 20 to 85. Prior anti-PD-1, anti-PD-L1 or anti-CTLA-4 therapy was permitted, and approximately 41% of dose-escalation patients had received checkpoint inhibitors. Peripheral TCRbeta sequencing was intended to test whether TCR sequence diversity was altered and clonal T-cell expansion was caused by ivuxolimab. Three dose-escalation patients achieved partial responses, one with hepatocellular carcinoma and two with cutaneous melanoma. Study-wide conclusions, independent of this receptor: At doses from 0.1 to 3.0 mg/kg, clonal expansion was seen in both CD4+ and CD8+ blood T cells between baseline and week 6. Low levels of normalized T-cell clonal expansion were also seen in some nonresponding patients. Partial responders in the 0.1-3.0 mg/kg groups had among the lowest normalized peripheral clonal expansion, especially among CD8+ T cells. After ivuxolimab, more expanded clones were found on average in CD8+ T cells than in CD4+ T cells. The antigen specificity of the peripheral T cells that underwent clonal expansion was not determined.

Of note for this clone: Its recognized antigen is unknown. No base qualities exist here, and no much larger clone lies one base off it.

The germline V gene specifies SGHAT as CDR1 and FQNNGV as CDR2. The junction shows trimming of 5 bases on V and 1 base on J, plus 14 bases between the germline ends. The CDR3 runs 15 residues from the cysteine to the phenylalanine. Only the CDR3 region is kept as DNA, spanning 45 bases read in frame from base 1. To sequence the TCRbeta CDR3 region, genomic DNA was isolated from the sorted cells. TCRbeta CDR3 regions were sequenced using the immunoSEQ Assay. Entries here come from immuneACCESS through TCRdb and include only in-frame sequences with V and J called. Some clones fail to appear in such tables; in the studies checked, an unresolved V gene covers under half of the shortfall, and the cause of the remainder is unknown. For this sample the table gives tens of thousands of clones, of which around 90% were detected only once. The ten top clones hold more than 1% of the sample. Patients with a history of autoimmune disease or receiving systemic immunosuppression were excluded from the trial. Peripheral blood for TCR sequencing was collected from all dose cohorts at baseline, on cycle 4 day 1, and on cycle 7 day 1. Samples came from an open-label, multicenter, first-in-human phase I dose-escalation trial of ivuxolimab. The trial enrolled adults with locally advanced or metastatic head and neck squamous cell, hepatocellular, melanoma or renal cell carcinoma. Before TCR sequencing, CD4+ and CD8+ T cells were separately sorted from peripheral blood.

Sample: CD4+ or CD8+ T cells sorted from blood, taken in a trial of the OX40 agonist ivuxolimab. This receptor was identified in an adult with an advanced solid tumor such as melanoma, head and neck, liver or kidney cancer. The sequence links TRBV11-2 to TRBJ1-1, and TRBD1 may be the D gene, going by 5 matching bases. The DNA sequence is TGTGCCAGCAGCAATAGCGGGGGACCGAACACTGAAGCTTTCTTT. Protein translation: CASSNSGGPNTEAFF.